The rows below give T cell receptor beta chains drawn from one sample of a study of blood T cell repertoires in COVID-19. Profiled with immunoSEQ multiplex PCR; TCRdb holds only in-frame clones, not every one. Among about 220,000 clones listed, under 90% were seen once. Input material: PBMCs or T cells enriched from blood (not recorded which). The receptors were sampled from a woman in her fifties or sixties who had been exposed to COVID-19. The CDR3 runs from the conserved cysteine through the conserved F or W. The order of the fields is CDR3 protein, V gene, J gene, clone size. Clone size, where shown, is once, few, many, or a class for clones that have expanded.

CDR3: CASSFQGRDTDTQYF; V: TRBV7-9; J: TRBJ2-3; size: NA
CDR3: CAVMGVSAEAFF; V: TRBV10-3; J: TRBJ1-1; size: NA
CDR3: CASSQGKGGHYEQYF; V: TRBV3-1/TRBV3-2; J: TRBJ2-7; size: NA
CDR3: CASSGRAGGTDTQYF; V: TRBV18; J: TRBJ2-3; size: many
CDR3: CASSPGVNQPQHF; V: TRBV6-2/TRBV6-3; J: TRBJ1-5; size: NA
CDR3: CASGQTGLSTDTQYF; V: TRBV12-5; J: TRBJ2-3; size: NA
CDR3: CASSFYATEAFF; V: TRBV12-3/TRBV12-4; J: TRBJ1-1; size: NA
CDR3: CASSQAGVVHEQYF; V: TRBV4-3; J: TRBJ2-7; size: NA
CDR3: CASSYGGLRRQEAFF; V: TRBV6-2/TRBV6-3; J: TRBJ1-1; size: NA
CDR3: CASSQGRGETQYF; V: TRBV10-2; J: TRBJ2-5; size: NA
CDR3: CATALGSATGVSGNTIYF; V: TRBV10-3; J: TRBJ1-3; size: NA
CDR3: CASSQEARYTEAFF; V: TRBV14; J: TRBJ1-1; size: NA
CDR3: CASGLATGTGGAEGYTF; V: TRBV12-5; J: TRBJ1-2; size: NA
CDR3: CASSPRGEKLFF; V: TRBV6-5; J: TRBJ1-4; size: NA
CDR3: CASSPPRREWSNQPQHF; V: TRBV27; J: TRBJ1-5; size: NA
CDR3: CASSSDRTGNYGYTF; V: TRBV5-8; J: TRBJ1-2; size: NA